This is a list of T cell receptor beta chains from one sample in a study of T cell responses to AZD1222 COVID-19 vaccine. Using immunoSEQ multiplex PCR, the repertoire was profiled, and TCRdb retains in-frame clones only, with some absent. The repertoire holds about 200,000 clones, with 90% to 95% as singletons. Source: peripheral blood, taken 28 days after the second AZD1222 dose. Receptors originate from an adult who received the AZD1222 COVID-19 vaccine. Each CDR3 is given with its conserved first and last residue. D genes are given only for firm matches. Clone sizes are given selectively: once, few, many, or a class where the clone is expanded.

V gene: TRBV12-3/TRBV12-4; clone size: -; D gene: -; J gene: TRBJ2-1; CDR3 DNA: TGTGCCAGCACTACCCAGGAGGTACATGAGCAGTTCTTC; CDR3 protein: CASTTQEVHEQFF
V gene: TRBV19; clone size: -; D gene: TRBD1; J gene: TRBJ2-1; CDR3 DNA: TGTGCCAGTAGTCCTCGACAGGGGGCTTTGAGTAATGAGCAGTTCTTC; CDR3 protein: CASSPRQGALSNEQFF
V gene: TRBV28; clone size: -; D gene: -; J gene: TRBJ1-2; CDR3 DNA: TGTGCCAGCAGTTCCCTATTCGCCCTTATTGGCTACACCTTC; CDR3 protein: CASSSLFALIGYTF
V gene: TRBV18; clone size: -; D gene: -; J gene: TRBJ1-5; CDR3 DNA: TGTGCCAGCTCAGCCCGAGGGGGTGACAATCAGCCCCAGCATTTT; CDR3 protein: CASSARGGDNQPQHF
V gene: TRBV3-1/TRBV3-2; clone size: -; D gene: -; J gene: TRBJ1-5; CDR3 DNA: TGTGCCAGCAGCCAACATGCGACAGGCGGTCAGCCCCAGCATTTT; CDR3 protein: CASSQHATGGQPQHF
V gene: TRBV5-1; clone size: -; D gene: -; J gene: TRBJ1-5; CDR3 DNA: TGCGCCAGCAGCTTGGATGGGGACAACAATCAGCCCCAGCATTTT; CDR3 protein: CASSLDGDNNQPQHF
V gene: TRBV7-9; clone size: -; D gene: -; J gene: TRBJ1-4; CDR3 DNA: TGTGCCAGCAGCTTAGGAGTGGCAGAGGGCGAAAAACTGTTTTTT; CDR3 protein: CASSLGVAEGEKLFF
V gene: TRBV29-1; clone size: few; D gene: TRBD1; J gene: TRBJ1-4; CDR3 DNA: TGCAGCGCCCTGACAGGGGCGGGTAGTAGCAATGAAAAACTGTTTTTT; CDR3 protein: CSALTGAGSSNEKLFF
V gene: TRBV18; clone size: -; D gene: TRBD1; J gene: TRBJ1-2; CDR3 DNA: TGTGCCAGCTCACCAATGGACAGGGTAATGGATGGCTACACCTTC; CDR3 protein: CASSPMDRVMDGYTF
V gene: TRBV19; clone size: -; D gene: -; J gene: TRBJ2-4; CDR3 DNA: TGTGCCAGTAGTGTTACAGGAATGAAGGCCGGCAAAAACATTCAGTACTTC; CDR3 protein: CASSVTGMKAGKNIQYF
V gene: TRBV28; clone size: -; D gene: -; J gene: TRBJ1-5; CDR3 DNA: TGTGCCAGCGGGGAGCGGCGTCAGCCCCAGCATTTT; CDR3 protein: CASGERRQPQHF
V gene: TRBV15; clone size: once; D gene: TRBD1; J gene: TRBJ1-2; CDR3 DNA: TGTGCCACCAGCAGAACCGGGACAGGGAATGGCTACACCTTC; CDR3 protein: CATSRTGTGNGYTF
V gene: TRBV2; clone size: -; D gene: TRBD1; J gene: TRBJ1-4; CDR3 DNA: TGTGCCAGCAGGAACACCGCGACAGGGGGAGAAAAACTGTTTTTT; CDR3 protein: CASRNTATGGEKLFF
V gene: TRBV15; clone size: -; D gene: -; J gene: TRBJ1-5; CDR3 DNA: TGTGCCACCAGCCGGGGGCAAGGGGCCAATCAGCCCCAGCATTTT; CDR3 protein: CATSRGQGANQPQHF
V gene: TRBV11-3; clone size: few; D gene: -; J gene: TRBJ1-2; CDR3 DNA: TGTGCCAGCAGCTTAGACCGGGCGAGCTATGGCTACACCTTC; CDR3 protein: CASSLDRASYGYTF
V gene: TRBV5-5; clone size: -; D gene: -; J gene: TRBJ2-2; CDR3 DNA: TGTGCCAGCAGCCATCTAACAGCGAACACCGGGGAGCTGTTTTTT; CDR3 protein: CASSHLTANTGELFF
V gene: TRBV11-2; clone size: -; D gene: -; J gene: TRBJ1-1; CDR3 DNA: TGTGCCAGCAGCTTACCGGGGAACACTGAAGCTTTCTTT; CDR3 protein: CASSLPGNTEAFF